A selection of T cell receptor beta chains follows, all from one sample in a study of blood T cell repertoires in COVID-19. Libraries were prepared by immunoSEQ multiplex PCR; TCRdb keeps only in-frame clonotypes and omits some of them. The sample carries about 230,000 clones, approximately 83% recorded once. Specimen: peripheral blood. The receptors come from a woman in her fifties or sixties with acute or convalescent COVID-19. CDR3s include the opening cysteine and the closing phenylalanine or tryptophan. Fields, in order: clone size, V gene, J gene, D gene, CDR3 DNA, CDR3 protein. The D gene is left open where the match is weak. Some rows mark clone size as missing; the rest say once, few, many or name a class of expanded clone.

NA	TRBV19	TRBJ1-1	NA	TGTGCCAGTACCGACAGAAACACTGAAGCTTTCTTT	CASTDRNTEAFF
NA	TRBV4-3	TRBJ1-1	NA	TGCGCCAGCAGCCCCGAGTTCTATGACACTGAAGCTTTCTTT	CASSPEFYDTEAFF
NA	TRBV4-1	TRBJ2-7	TRBD1	TGCGCCAGCAGTTACGGACAGGGCTACGAGCAGTACTTC	CASSYGQGYEQYF
NA	TRBV12-3/TRBV12-4	TRBJ2-1	NA	TGTGCCAGCAGACCTGACACAGATGAGCAGTTCTTC	CASRPDTDEQFF
many	TRBV12-3/TRBV12-4	TRBJ2-3	NA	TGTGCCAGCAGTCGCAGCGGCACAGATACGCAGTATTTT	CASSRSGTDTQYF
NA	TRBV19	TRBJ2-5	TRBD2	TGTGCCAGTAGAGGAGCGGGGGGAGGTGAGACCCAGTACTTC	CASRGAGGGETQYF
NA	TRBV7-9	TRBJ2-1	TRBD2	TGTGCCAGCAGCTTATTTGCGGGACTAGCGGAGGGGAATGAGCAGTTCTTC	CASSLFAGLAEGNEQFF
NA	TRBV5-1	TRBJ1-5	NA	TGCGCCAGCAGCTTGGGTCCGAGCGAGCCCCAGCATTTT	CASSLGPSEPQHF
NA	TRBV28	TRBJ1-4	TRBD1	TGTGCCAGCAGACAGACGGGGACAGGGGTCCGAAAACTGTTTTTT	CASRQTGTGVRKLFF
NA	TRBV30	TRBJ1-1	TRBD1	TGTGCCTGGAGTCCAGGGGGCACTGAAGCTTTCTTT	CAWSPGGTEAFF
few	TRBV19	TRBJ2-7	NA	TGTGCCAGTAACTCCCCGCGGAACGAGCAGTACTTC	CASNSPRNEQYF
NA	TRBV29-1	TRBJ1-1	NA	TGCAGCGTTGAAGGGCTACAGCTCTCCACTGAAGCTTTCTTT	CSVEGLQLSTEAFF
few	TRBV3-1/TRBV3-2	TRBJ1-2	NA	TGTGCCAGCAGCCAAGATCCTGGTCTTGGCGGCTACACCTTC	CASSQDPGLGGYTF
few	TRBV10-1	TRBJ1-2	NA	TGCGCCAGCAGTGAATCAGGGCTCGATGGCTACACCTTC	CASSESGLDGYTF
NA	TRBV12-3/TRBV12-4	TRBJ1-1	NA	TGTGCCAGCAGTTCGAACACCCAGAATGAAGCTTTCTTT	CASSSNTQNEAFF
NA	TRBV19	TRBJ1-2	NA	TGTGCCAGTAGTAAGGCGACAGATCATGGCTACACCTTC	CASSKATDHGYTF
few	TRBV19	TRBJ1-5	NA	TGTGCCAGTGGACTTGGCAATCAGCCCCAGCATTTT	CASGLGNQPQHF
NA	TRBV6-1	TRBJ2-1	TRBD2	TGTGCCAGCAGTGAGATGCCCAGCGGGGTTTACAATGAGCAGTTCTTC	CASSEMPSGVYNEQFF
NA	TRBV30	TRBJ1-1	NA	TGTGCCTGGAGTGCTGACAGAACCAACACTGAAGCTTTCTTT	CAWSADRTNTEAFF
few	TRBV14	TRBJ2-1	TRBD2	TGTGCCAGCAGCCAAGGGCTAGCGGGAGGCTACAATGAGCAGTTCTTC	CASSQGLAGGYNEQFF
NA	TRBV4-3	TRBJ2-5	NA	TGCGCCAGCAGCCAGGGGTCCGGGGGATGGGAGACCCAGTACTTC	CASSQGSGGWETQYF
NA	TRBV5-1	TRBJ1-2	TRBD1	TGCGCCAGCAGCAAGCGACAGGGGCTTGGCTACACCTTC	CASSKRQGLGYTF
NA	TRBV2	TRBJ1-4	NA	TGTGCCAACCGACGCGACGAGTCGGGAAAACTGTTTTTT	CANRRDESGKLFF
NA	TRBV19	TRBJ1-1	NA	TGTGCCAGTAGTCCCCGAGTGGGGGGAGAGAACACTGAAGCTTTCTTT	CASSPRVGGENTEAFF
NA	TRBV4-3	TRBJ1-4	TRBD1	TGCGCCAGCAGCTATGGGACAGGAGTTGAAAAACTGTTTTTT	CASSYGTGVEKLFF
once	TRBV6-5	TRBJ2-3	TRBD1	TGTGCCAGCAGCAGAGACAGGGGTACAGATACGCAGTATTTT	CASSRDRGTDTQYF
NA	TRBV28	TRBJ1-2	TRBD1	TGTGCCAGCAGTGCCCCCCTTCATACCTGGGGACAGGAGGTTAACTATGGCTACACCTTC	CASSAPLHTWGQEVNYGYTF
NA	TRBV7-6	TRBJ2-2	TRBD2	TGTGCCAGCAGCTTAGTAGCGGGAGGGAACACCGGGGAGCTGTTTTTT	CASSLVAGGNTGELFF
NA	TRBV4-1	TRBJ1-2	NA	TGCGCCAGCAGCCAAGCCGAGTGGAGTTATGGCTACACCTTC	CASSQAEWSYGYTF
NA	TRBV6-6	TRBJ1-2	TRBD1	TGTGCCAGCACCTCCGGGACAGGGCTCTTAGAAGGCTACACCTTC	CASTSGTGLLEGYTF
NA	TRBV7-8	TRBJ2-3	TRBD1	TGTGCCAGCAGCACAAACCCGGGGACAGGCGGCACAGATACGCAGTATTTT	CASSTNPGTGGTDTQYF
NA	TRBV30	TRBJ2-2	NA	TGTGCCTGGATCGATCGGATGGGGAGCATTTACACCGGGGAGCTGTTTTTT	CAWIDRMGSIYTGELFF
NA	TRBV7-2	TRBJ2-1	TRBD2	TGTGCCAGCAGCTTACTAGCGGGAGTGTACAATGAGCAGTTCTTC	CASSLLAGVYNEQFF
NA	TRBV4-1	TRBJ2-7	TRBD1	TGCGCCAGCAGCCAAGGTTATGGGACAGGGAGGTACTTC	CASSQGYGTGRYF
NA	TRBV6-2/TRBV6-3	TRBJ2-1	TRBD1	TGTGCCAGCAGTTACTCGATGGGGCACAGGGGGCGGGACAATGAGCAGTTCTTC	CASSYSMGHRGRDNEQFF
NA	TRBV7-9	TRBJ2-6	NA	TGTGCCAGCAGCTTAGTAGTTTCCTACTCTGGGGCCAACGTCCTGACTTTC	CASSLVVSYSGANVLTF
NA	TRBV7-9	TRBJ2-1	NA	TGTGCCAGCAGCTTAGTCAGGGGCTTGTACAATGAGCAGTTCTTC	CASSLVRGLYNEQFF
NA	TRBV4-1	TRBJ2-3	TRBD1	TGCGCCAGCAGCCAAGATCCTCCGGTACAGGGGCCAGATACGCAGTATTTT	CASSQDPPVQGPDTQYF
NA	TRBV11-3	TRBJ1-1	NA	TGTGCCAGCAGCTTAGATAACGGGAACACTGAAGCTTTCTTT	CASSLDNGNTEAFF